Presented here are 9 T cell receptor beta chains from one specimen sequenced in a study of CD8 T cells in ankylosing spondylitis. Notes on the study in general: Typical of ankylosing spondylitis blood, it appeared, was a TCR beta motif of eight highly homologous variants.

For these receptors, no antigen is known. One entry per CDR3 protein results from TCRdb running MiXCR on the 5' RACE reads. The data contain 350,000 to 450,000 distinct CDR3 sequences, roughly 25% of them singletons. Sequencing was carried out using blood, either unsorted or a sorted T cell fraction (not recorded which). All receptors come from a male donor with ankylosing spondylitis.

CDR3 residues: CSASGQGSGEQFF. The CDR3 nucleotides are TGCAGTGCCTCGGGACAGGGATCTGGTGAGCAGTTCTTC. The chain employs TRBV20-1 and TRBJ2-1, with 9 bases that match TRBD1. This CDR3 has 13 amino acids. CDR1 and CDR2 (germline): DFQATT, SNEGSKA (reference sequence). The J segment lost 9 bases and the V segment lost 6 bases, leaving 9 bases of the junction unmatched.

The V and J genes are TRBV5-1 and TRBJ2-7; D may be TRBD1 (5 bases). The CDR3 spans 18 residues. The V end lost 1 base, the J end lost 4 bases, and 24 bases lay between the germline ends. CDR1 SGHRS and CDR2 YFSETQ come from the germline V gene. The CDR3: CASSLTPAIRVYEYEQYF. The CDR3 nucleotides read TGCGCCAGCAGCTTGACCCCAGCGATCAGGGTTTATGAGTACGAGCAGTACTTC.

This rearrangement joins TRBV25-1 to TRBJ1-4; D is unclear. V was pared by 3 bases and J by 4 bases, with 12 bases between. CDR1 MGHDK and CDR2 SYGVNS come from the germline V gene. This CDR3 contains 15 residues. The CDR3 loop reads CASSDPTGINEKLFF. Here the CDR3 DNA reads TGTGCCAGCAGTGATCCAACCGGCATTAATGAAAAACTGTTTTTT.

The rearrangement joins TRBV29-1 to TRBJ1-1; TRBD1 matches 9 bases. From germline, CDR1 is SQVTM and CDR2 ANQGSEA. CDR3 length equals 13 residues. V dropped 4 bases and J dropped 2; count of bases not matched to a gene: 2. The CDR3 here is CSVGGQGNTEAFF. The CDR3, as DNA: TGCAGCGTTGGGGGACAGGGAAACACTGAAGCTTTCTTT.

Note on this clonotype: At one of its ends the junction is not consistent with the germline gene, which may arise from a read error. V usage is TRBV20-1 and J usage is TRBJ2-1; 9 positions match TRBD2. This CDR3 is 12 amino acids long. The V gene's germline CDR1 is DFQATT and CDR2 SNEGSKA (reference sequence). The CDR3 coding sequence is TGCAGTGCTAGAGTTACTAGCGGGTCTCAGGTCTTC. Its translation is CSARVTSGSQVF.

This clonotype came up a few times. This chain uses TRBV24-1 with TRBJ2-2, with TRBD1 as a possible D gene (6 bases). V was trimmed by 7 bases and J by 3 bases, leaving 8 bases between them. The length of the CDR3 is 13 residues. The germline gives CDR1 KGHDR, CDR2 SFDVKD. The CDR3 coding sequence is TGTGCCACCAGCAGGGGCGACACCGGGGAGCTGTTTTTT. It yields the protein CATSRGDTGELFF.

This clonotype was observed a handful of times. This chain links TRBV6-1 with TRBJ2-7; TRBD1 might be the D (5 bases). Per the germline V gene, CDR1 is MNHNS and CDR2 is SASEGT. The length of the CDR3 is 14 residues. Deletions cut 2 bases from V and 3 bases from J, with 11 bases between. CDR3 bases: TGTGCCAGCAGTGAATCAGGGAACCGCTACGAGCAGTACTTC. It codes for CASSESGNRYEQYF.

This clonotype occurred a few times. The chain joins TRBV11-2 to TRBJ2-3, with 14 bases that match TRBD2. The length of the CDR3 is 18 residues. With 4 bases clipped from V and 6 bases from J, the junction kept 12 bases outside the gene matches. Germline lookup yields CDR1 SGHAT and CDR2 FQNNGV. CDR3 in amino acids: CASSWNPGLAGEGDTQYF. The CDR3 bases are TGTGCCAGCAGCTGGAATCCGGGACTAGCGGGAGAAGGCGATACGCAGTATTTT.

This clonotype was observed a few times. The chain links TRBV29-1 to TRBJ2-1; TRBD1 might be the D (6 bases). CDR3 size: 13 residues. V lost 7 bases and J 4 bases, leaving 14 bases between the germline ends. Germline V gives CDR1 SQVTM, CDR2 ANQGSEA. DNA for the CDR3: TGCAGCGGGGTCCGGGACATATACAATGAGCAGTTCTTC. It codes for CSGVRDIYNEQFF.